These 5 T cell receptor beta chains originate from one sample sequenced in a study of blood T cells in healthy people across ages. A second PCR, run for about 7 to 11 cycles, used a sample-barcoded 5' primer plus a J-beta primer mix. TCRdb processed the 5' RACE reads anew with MiXCR; each CDR3 protein has one entry. The data contain around 1,000,000 distinct CDR3 sequences, 25% of them singletons. These data are also associated with another study on T cells of mothers and their children.

The sequenced sample was blood. The origin of the receptors is a girl between 2 and 10 years old in good health.

There are a few counts of this clonotype. The chain uses TRBV12-3 or TRBV12-4 and TRBJ2-1; D call uncertain. CDR3 length: 13 residues. Trimming removed 6 bases at V and 10 bases at J, with 16 bases between. The DNA of the CDR3 is TGTGCCAGCAGCCCTGGATATTCCTCGGAGCAGTTCTTC. Translating it yields CASSPGYSSEQFF.

This clonotype turned up a few times. The gene calls are TRBV20-1 and TRBJ2-5, with 8 bases lining up with TRBD1. V trimming: 6 bases; J trimming: 5 bases; junction bases outside the gene matches: 5. Per the germline V gene, CDR1 is DFQATT and CDR2 is SNEGSKA (reference sequence). The CDR3 loop spans 12 amino acids. The CDR3 nucleotides read TGCAGTGCGACGGACAGGGCGGAGACCCAGTACTTC. It yields the protein CSATDRAETQYF.

This clonotype was counted only a few times. The genes are TRBV7-2 and TRBJ2-1, with 10 positions matching TRBD2. V lost 2 bases to trimming and J lost 7 bases; unmatched junction nucleotides: 8. CDR3 size: 16 residues. CDR1 SGHTA and CDR2 FQGNSA come from the germline V gene. This chain's CDR3 is CASSLSSGGRLNEQFF. The CDR3, as DNA: TGTGCCAGCAGCTTAAGTAGCGGGGGGCGATTGAATGAGCAGTTCTTC.

This clonotype was detected a few times. This chain links TRBV12-3 or TRBV12-4 with TRBJ2-4; perhaps TRBD2 as D (6 bases). This CDR3 comprises 14 residues. V was clipped by 6 bases and J by 7 bases, with 16 bases between them. The CDR3 DNA follows: TGTGCCAGCAGCCCAGACCCGGGGAGGAACATTCAGTACTTC. This sequence encodes CASSPDPGRNIQYF.

This clonotype was counted only a few times. This chain connects TRBV20-1 to TRBJ1-2; D unclear. This CDR3 spans 13 amino acids. Germline V gives CDR1 DFQATT, CDR2 SNEGSKA (reference sequence). The V and J ends lost 5 bases and 4 bases respectively, with 14 bases between them. The CDR3 here is CSAPSHAPYGYTF. The CDR3 DNA reads TGCAGTGCTCCCTCCCACGCACCCTATGGCTACACCTTC.